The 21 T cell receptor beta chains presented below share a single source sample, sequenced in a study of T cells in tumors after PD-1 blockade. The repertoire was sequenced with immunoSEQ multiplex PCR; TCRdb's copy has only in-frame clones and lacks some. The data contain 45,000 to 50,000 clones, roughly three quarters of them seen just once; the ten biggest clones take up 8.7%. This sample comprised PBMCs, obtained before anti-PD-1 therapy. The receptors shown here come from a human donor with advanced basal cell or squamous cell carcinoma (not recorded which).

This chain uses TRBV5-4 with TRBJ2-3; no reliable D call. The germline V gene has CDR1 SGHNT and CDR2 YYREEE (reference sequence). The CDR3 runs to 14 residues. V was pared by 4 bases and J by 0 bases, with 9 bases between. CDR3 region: CASSIALSTDTQYF. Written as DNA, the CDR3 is TGTGCCAGCAGCATCGCCTTAAGCACAGATACGCAGTATTTT.

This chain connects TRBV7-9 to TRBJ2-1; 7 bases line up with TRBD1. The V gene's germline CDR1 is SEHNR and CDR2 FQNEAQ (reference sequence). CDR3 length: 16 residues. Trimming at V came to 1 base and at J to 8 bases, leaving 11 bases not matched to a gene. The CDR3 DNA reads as TGTGCCAGCAGCTTAGGACAGGGCGCATTCGGGGATGAGCAGTTCTTC. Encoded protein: CASSLGQGAFGDEQFF.

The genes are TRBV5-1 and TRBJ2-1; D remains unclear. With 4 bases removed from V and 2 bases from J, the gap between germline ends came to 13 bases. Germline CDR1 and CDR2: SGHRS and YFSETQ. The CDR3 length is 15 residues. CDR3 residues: CASSPYRQAYNEQFF. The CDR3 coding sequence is TGCGCCAGCAGCCCCTACCGGCAGGCCTACAATGAGCAGTTCTTC.

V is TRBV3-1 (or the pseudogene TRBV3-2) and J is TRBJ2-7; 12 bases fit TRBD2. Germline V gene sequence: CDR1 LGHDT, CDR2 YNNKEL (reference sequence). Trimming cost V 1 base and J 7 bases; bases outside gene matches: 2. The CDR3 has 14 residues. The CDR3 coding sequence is TGTGCCAGCAGCCAAGGAGGGACTAGCGGGGAGCAGTACTTC. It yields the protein CASSQGGTSGEQYF.

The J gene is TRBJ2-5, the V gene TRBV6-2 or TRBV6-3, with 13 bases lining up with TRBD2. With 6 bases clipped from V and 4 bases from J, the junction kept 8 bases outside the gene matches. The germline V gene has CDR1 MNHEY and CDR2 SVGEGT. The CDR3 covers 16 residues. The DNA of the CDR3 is TGTGCCAGCAGCCAAACTAGCGGGAGGGCCGGAGAGACCCAGTACTTC. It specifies CASSQTSGRAGETQYF.

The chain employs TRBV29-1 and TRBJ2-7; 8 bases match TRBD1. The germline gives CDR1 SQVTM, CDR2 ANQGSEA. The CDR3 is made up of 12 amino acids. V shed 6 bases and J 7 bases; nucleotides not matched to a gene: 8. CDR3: CSVDRGGVEQYF. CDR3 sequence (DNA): TGCAGCGTAGACAGGGGCGGAGTTGAGCAGTACTTC.

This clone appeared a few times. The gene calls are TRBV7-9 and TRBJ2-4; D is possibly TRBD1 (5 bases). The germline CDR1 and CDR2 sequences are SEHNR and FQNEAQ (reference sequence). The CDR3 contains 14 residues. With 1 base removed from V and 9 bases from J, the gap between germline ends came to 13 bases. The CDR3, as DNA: TGTGCCAGCAGCTTAGGTGACAGATCGGTCATTCAGTACTTC. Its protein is CASSLGDRSVIQYF.

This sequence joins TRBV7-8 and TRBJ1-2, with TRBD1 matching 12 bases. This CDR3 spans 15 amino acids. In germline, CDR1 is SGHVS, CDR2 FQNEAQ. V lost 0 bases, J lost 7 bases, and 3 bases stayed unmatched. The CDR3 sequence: CASSLAGTGGGGYTF. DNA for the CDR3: TGTGCCAGCAGCTTAGCCGGGACAGGGGGCGGTGGCTACACCTTC.

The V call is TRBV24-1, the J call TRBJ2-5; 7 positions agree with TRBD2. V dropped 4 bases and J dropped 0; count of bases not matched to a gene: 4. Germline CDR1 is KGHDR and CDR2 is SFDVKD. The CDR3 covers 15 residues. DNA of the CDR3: TGTGCCACCAGTGAAGGGACTATCGACCAAGAGACCCAGTACTTC. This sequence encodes CATSEGTIDQETQYF.

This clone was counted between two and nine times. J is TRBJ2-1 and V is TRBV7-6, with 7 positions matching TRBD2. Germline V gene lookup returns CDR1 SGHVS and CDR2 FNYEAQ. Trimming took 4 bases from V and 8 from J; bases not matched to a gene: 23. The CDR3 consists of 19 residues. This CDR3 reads CASSSDWLAEGEQSDEQFF. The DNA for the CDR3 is TGTGCCAGCAGCTCCGACTGGCTAGCGGAGGGAGAACAGTCAGATGAGCAGTTCTTC.

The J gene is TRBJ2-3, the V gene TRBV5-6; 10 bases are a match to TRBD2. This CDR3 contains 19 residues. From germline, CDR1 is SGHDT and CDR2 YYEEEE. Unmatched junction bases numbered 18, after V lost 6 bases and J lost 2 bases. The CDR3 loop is CASTPRGVAGGRNTDTQYF. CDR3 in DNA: TGTGCCAGCACCCCTAGGGGGGTAGCGGGAGGCCGAAACACAGATACGCAGTATTTT. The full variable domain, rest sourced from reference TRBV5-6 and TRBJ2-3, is DAGVTQSPTHLIKTRGQQVTLRCSPKSGHDTVSWYQQALGQGPQFIFQYYEEEERQRGNFPDRFSGHQFPNYSSELNVNALLLGDSALYLCASTPRGVAGGRNTDTQYFGPGTRLTVL.

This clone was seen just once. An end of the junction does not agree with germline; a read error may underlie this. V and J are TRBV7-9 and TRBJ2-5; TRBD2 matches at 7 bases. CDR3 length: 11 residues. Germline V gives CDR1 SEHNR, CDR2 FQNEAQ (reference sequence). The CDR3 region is CASGAGETHYF. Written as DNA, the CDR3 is TGTGCCAGCGGCGCGGGGGAGACCCACTACTTC.

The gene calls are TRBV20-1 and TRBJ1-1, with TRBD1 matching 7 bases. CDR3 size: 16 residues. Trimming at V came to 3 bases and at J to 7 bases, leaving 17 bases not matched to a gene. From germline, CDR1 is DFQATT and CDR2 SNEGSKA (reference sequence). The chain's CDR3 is CSASKQGSGAPGEAFF. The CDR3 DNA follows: TGCAGTGCTAGTAAACAGGGGTCCGGGGCACCCGGTGAAGCTTTCTTT.

CDR3: CASSQGVRTQYF. The CDR3 DNA is TGTGCCAGCAGCCAAGGAGTACGAACCCAGTACTTC. The chain carries TRBV3-1 (or the pseudogene TRBV3-2) and TRBJ2-5; D remains unclear. This CDR3 region has 12 residues. With 1 base removed from V and 8 bases from J, the gap between germline ends came to 8 bases. Germline V CDR1 and CDR2: LGHDT, YNNKEL (reference sequence).

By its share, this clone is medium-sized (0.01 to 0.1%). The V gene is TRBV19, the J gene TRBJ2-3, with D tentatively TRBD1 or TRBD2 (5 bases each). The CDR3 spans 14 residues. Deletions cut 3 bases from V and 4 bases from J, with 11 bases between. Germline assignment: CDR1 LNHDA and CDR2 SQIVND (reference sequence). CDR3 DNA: TGTGCCAGTAGTATCGAGGGGTTTTCAGATACGCAGTATTTT. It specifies CASSIEGFSDTQYF.

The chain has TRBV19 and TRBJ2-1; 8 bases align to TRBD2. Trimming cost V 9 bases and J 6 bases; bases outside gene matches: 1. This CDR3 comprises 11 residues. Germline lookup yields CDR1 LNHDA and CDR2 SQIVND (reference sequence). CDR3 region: CASGGVNEQFF. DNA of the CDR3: TGTGCCAGCGGGGGGGTCAATGAGCAGTTCTTC.

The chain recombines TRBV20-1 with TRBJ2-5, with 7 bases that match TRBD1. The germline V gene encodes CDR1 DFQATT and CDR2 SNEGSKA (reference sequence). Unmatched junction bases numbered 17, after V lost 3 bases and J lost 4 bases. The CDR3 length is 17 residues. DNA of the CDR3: TGCAGTGCTAGTCACGTCGAACAGGGGCGTCTGGGAGAGACCCAGTACTTC. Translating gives CSASHVEQGRLGETQYF.

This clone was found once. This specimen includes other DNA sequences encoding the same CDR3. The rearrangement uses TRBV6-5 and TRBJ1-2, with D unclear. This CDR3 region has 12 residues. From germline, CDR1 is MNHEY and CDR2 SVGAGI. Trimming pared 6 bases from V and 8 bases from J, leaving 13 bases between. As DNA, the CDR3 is TGTGCCAGCAGCGATAGGGAGGGCGGCTACACCTTC. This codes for CASSDREGGYTF.

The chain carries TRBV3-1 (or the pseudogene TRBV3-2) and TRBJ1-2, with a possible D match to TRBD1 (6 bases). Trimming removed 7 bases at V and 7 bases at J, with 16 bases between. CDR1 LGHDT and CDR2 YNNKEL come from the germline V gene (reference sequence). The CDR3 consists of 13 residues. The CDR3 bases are TGTGCCAGCACGGGGCAGGGGATGTTTGGCTACACCTTC. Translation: CASTGQGMFGYTF.

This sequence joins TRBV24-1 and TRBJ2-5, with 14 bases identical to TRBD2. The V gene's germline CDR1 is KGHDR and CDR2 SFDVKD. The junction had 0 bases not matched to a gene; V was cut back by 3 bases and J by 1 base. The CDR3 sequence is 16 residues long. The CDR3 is CATSDGTSGGQETQYF. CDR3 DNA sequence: TGTGCCACCAGTGATGGGACTAGCGGGGGCCAAGAGACCCAGTACTTC.

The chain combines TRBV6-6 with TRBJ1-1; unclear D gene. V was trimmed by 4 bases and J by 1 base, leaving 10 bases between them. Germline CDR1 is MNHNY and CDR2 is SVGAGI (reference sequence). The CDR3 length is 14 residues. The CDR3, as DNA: TGTGCCAGCAGTTTGACACAATCGAACACTGAAGCTTTCTTT. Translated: CASSLTQSNTEAFF.